The clone carrying this T cell receptor (beta chain) was seen a single time. The antigen remains unidentified. These data come from a study of cytomegalovirus exposure and HLA in healthy donors. Findings and limits, study-wide: For most TCR beta V segments, an earlier analysis put the productive rate at about 87% or about 30% of the time. Analysis performed later found roughly 17,000 TCR beta sequences associated with HLA alleles at 0.05 false discovery rate.

13 Jbeta primers and 60 Vbeta primers were used for the PCR. Some clones are missing from TCRdb's copy, which holds only in-frame ones; the method was immunoSEQ multiplex PCR. The repertoire consists of about 120,000 clones, with approximately 70% occurring once and the leading ten covering 0.85% to 0.9%. Sequencing was performed on PBMCs. This TCR was sampled from a woman aged 25 to 39 in good health and CMV-seronegative.

The CDR3 DNA reads TGTGCCAGCAGTTACCATCCTACAGGGGTGGACTACGAGCAGTACTTC. Translated, it gives CASSYHPTGVDYEQYF. The chain uses TRBV6-5 and TRBJ2-7; TRBD1 agrees at 7 bases. The CDR3 is 16 residues long. V was clipped by 2 bases and J by 3 bases; unmatched bases: 10. Germline assignment: CDR1 MNHEY and CDR2 SVGAGI.